This T cell receptor (beta chain) was captured by sequencing in a study of OX40 agonist ivuxolimab in advanced cancers. In the study overall: The costimulatory receptor OX40 (CD134) was targeted by ivuxolimab, a fully human IgG2 agonistic monoclonal antibody. Intravenous ivuxolimab was administered to patients every 2 weeks at six dose levels: 0.01, 0.1, 0.3, 1.5, 3 and 10 mg/kg. Among the 52 dose-escalation patients, 19 had hepatocellular carcinoma, around 15 melanoma, 9 renal cell carcinoma and 9 head and neck cancer. In the dose-escalation cohort, 82.7% of patients were male, and the mean age was roughly 60 years, with a range of about 23 to 80. Patients were allowed to have had prior anti-PD-1, anti-PD-L1 or anti-CTLA-4 therapy, and approximately 40% of the dose-escalation patients had previously received checkpoint inhibitors. Partial responses occurred in three dose-escalation patients: two with cutaneous melanoma and one with hepatocellular carcinoma. The point of sequencing TCRbeta in the periphery was to test whether ivuxolimab changed TCR sequence diversity and drove clonal T-cell expansion. The monotherapy dose-escalation portion (N ≈ 56 patients) of the phase I ivuxolimab trial is reported in the paper. Points the paper makes about the study in general: After ivuxolimab, CD8+ T cells had more expanded clones than CD4+ T cells on average. Which antigens the clonally expanded peripheral T cells were specific for was not determined. At doses of 0.1 to 3.0 mg/kg, clonal expansion of both CD4+ and CD8+ blood T cells was observed from baseline to week 6. Low levels of normalized T-cell clonal expansion were also seen in some patients who did not respond. Partial responders in the 0.1-3.0 mg/kg groups had among the lowest normalized peripheral clonal expansion, especially among CD8+ T cells.

A word on this clone: Its antigen has not been determined. No much larger clone is present one base from it, and per-base qualities are unavailable.

Patients with autoimmune disease history or receiving systemic immunosuppression were excluded from the trial. Peripheral blood for TCR sequencing was collected from all dose cohorts at baseline, on cycle 4 day 1, and on cycle 7 day 1. Samples came from an open-label, multicenter, first-in-human phase I dose-escalation trial of ivuxolimab. Adults with locally advanced or metastatic melanoma, renal cell carcinoma, hepatocellular carcinoma or head and neck squamous cell carcinoma were enrolled in the trial. Before TCR sequencing, CD4+ and CD8+ T cells were separately sorted from peripheral blood. Genomic DNA was isolated from the sorted cells so that the TCRbeta CDR3 region could be sequenced. The immunoSEQ Assay was used to sequence the TCRbeta CDR3 regions. As stored in TCRdb, this immuneACCESS dataset retains in-frame rearrangements with V and J assigned. A fraction of the clones does not appear; measured against another copy, unresolved V genes explain less than half of the discrepancy, and the remainder lacks a known reason. The sample contains approximately 75,000 clones, over 85% of them found a single time. Together, the top ten hold over 0.3% of the sample.

Trimming takes 4 bases off V and 4 bases off J; junction bases not matched to a gene: 5. The germline V gene encodes CDR1 SGHDT and CDR2 YYEEEE. From its cysteine to its phenylalanine, the CDR3 spans 14 amino acids. Just CDR3 DNA is preserved here, 42 bases in frame from base 1. Recombination joined TRBV5-6 with TRBJ2-7; TRBD2 matches 10 bases in the middle. The receptor was derived from an adult with an advanced solid tumor such as melanoma, head and neck, liver or kidney cancer. The source material was CD4+ or CD8+ T cells sorted from blood, sampled in a trial of the OX40 agonist ivuxolimab. The CDR3 protein is CASSPSGGAYEQYF. The DNA is TGTGCCAGCAGCCCGAGCGGGGGGGCTTACGAGCAGTACTTC.